The clone carrying this T cell receptor beta chain has a handful of counts. Its antigen remains unknown. This record belongs to a study of beta chain features in type 1 diabetes. Expressed TCRB transcripts were sequenced because the entire RNA isolate underwent reverse transcription. There were about 3.6 million reads on average in the naive, central memory and regulatory T cell samples. Produced via immunoSEQ multiplex PCR; TCRdb's table is partial and in-frame only. The top ten hold less than 0.025% of the sample, which has 600,000 to 700,000 clones, 13% seen once. Study results and caveats: Within each of all four CD4+ subsets, Type 1 diabetes patients had TCRB CDR3s that were moderately but significantly shorter. Type 1 diabetes patients had fewer VDJ junction insertions and more deletions.

Source material: naive CD4+ T cells from blood. This clonotype was obtained from a man aged 18-30 years with type 1 diabetes.

The CDR3 bases are TGTGCCAGCAGTTCCCACAGGCCTGAATTGGCCAACGTCCTGACTTTC. Its protein is CASSSHRPELANVLTF. The V gene is TRBV6-6, the J gene TRBJ2-6; perhaps TRBD1 as D (5 bases). The CDR3 covers 16 residues. Germline CDR1 MNHNY, CDR2 SVGAGI (reference sequence). V was pared by 4 bases and J by 6 bases, with 16 bases between.